This TCR beta chain was recovered during a study of blood T cell repertoires in COVID-19. The germline gives CDR1 SGHRS, CDR2 YFSETQ. Trimming shortened V by 0 bases and J by 0 bases, and 4 bases separated the two germline ends. The CDR3 covers 15 residues. Libraries were prepared by immunoSEQ multiplex PCR; TCRdb keeps only in-frame clonotypes and omits some of them. The sample lists tens of thousands of clones, 82% occurring once. The clonotype originates from a human donor in a cohort sampled during active COVID-19. The chain couples TRBV5-1 to TRBJ2-6; no firm D call. The sequenced sample was peripheral blood. CDR3 loop: CASSLASSGANVLTF. The CDR3 region has the DNA TGCGCCAGCAGCTTGGCGAGCTCTGGGGCCAACGTCCTGACTTTC.